Included here is one T cell receptor (beta chain) sequence, with context. The sample comes from a study of beta chain features in type 1 diabetes. The germline V gene has CDR1 SGHTA and CDR2 FQGNSA. The CDR3 is 17 residues long. The V gene end was trimmed by 5 bases and the J gene end by 4 bases; junction bases not matched to a gene: 12. Expressed TCRB transcripts got sequenced, as all isolated RNA was reverse transcribed. The method was immunoSEQ multiplex PCR; TCRdb's version includes in-frame clones alone and lacks a portion of them. The sample has under 400,000 clones; about 12% are singletons. Source material: naive CD4+ T cells from blood. The chain employs TRBV7-2 and TRBJ2-1; 9 positions match TRBD2. The clonotype originates from a man aged 18 to 35 in good health. The CDR3 nucleotides are TGTGCCAGCAGCCGAGGACGCGGGGGGGGCCTGTACAATGAGCAGTTCTTC. It specifies CASSRGRGGGLYNEQFF.